These 13 T cell receptor beta chains originate from one sample sequenced in a study of tissue T cells after allogeneic stem cell transplantation. The protocol was immunoSEQ multiplex PCR, while the TCRdb copy is restricted to in-frame clones and leaves out a portion. The sample includes thousands of clones, roughly 30% of them seen just once. Stated time point: mouse harvest day 14 after allogeneic transplant. Each mouse received 10^7 T-cell-depleted marrow cells plus 10^6 splenic CD5+ T cells by tail vein. Input material: skin. The receptor set was obtained from a female BALB/c mouse given C57BL/6 T cells with graft-versus-host disease after an allogeneic hematopoietic cell transplant.

A note on this clone: Gene names are the mouse ones. The CDR3 extends 1 residue past the end of the read, so its final part is completed from the germline J gene. The chain links TRBV26 to TRBJ2-7; tentatively, D is TRBD1 (7 bases). CDR1 and CDR2 (germline): KGHPV, FQNQEV (reference sequence). V was cut by 2 bases and J by 0 bases, with 11 bases left in between. This CDR3 spans 15 amino acids. Partial CDR3 DNA: TGTGCCAGCAGTCTGCCAGGGGGGAGCTCCTATGAACAGTAC. Translation gives CASSLPGGSSYEQY. The entire CDR3 reads CASSLPGGSSYEQYF. Complete variable domain (other parts from reference TRBV26 and TRBJ2-7): NSKVIQTPRYLVKGQGQKAKMRCIPEKGHPVVFWYQQNKNNEFKFLINFQNQEVLQQIDMTEKRFSAECPSNSPCSLEIQSSEAGDSALYLCASSLPGGSSYEQYFGPGTRLTVL.

A note on this clone: The germline and genes are mouse ones. The CDR3 is cut off 1 residue early in the read; its end comes from the germline J gene. The chain has TRBV13-1 and TRBJ1-4; a weak D match, TRBD1 (6 bases). V was shortened by 3 bases and J by 4 bases, with 10 bases between the two germline ends. CDR1 is NSHNY and CDR2 is SYGAGN in the germline V gene. The CDR3 covers 14 residues. The CDR3 DNA, read in part, is TGTGCCAGCAGTGGAGGGGGAGGCAACGAAAGATTATTT. Protein sequence: CASSGGGGNERLF. From start to end, the CDR3 is CASSGGGGNERLFF.

By frequency in the sample, this clone is medium-sized. The gene names here belong to mouse. The CDR3 goes on 1 residue after the read ends, and that part is filled in from the germline J gene. The chain is built from TRBV15 and TRBJ2-1, with D maybe TRBD1 (6 bases). The CDR3 is 13 amino acids. CDR1 SGHND and CDR2 FRSKSL come from the germline V gene. Trimming removed 5 bases at V and 1 base at J, with 6 bases between. CDR3 DNA (partial): TGTGCCAGCAGTAGGGGGAACTATGCTGAGCAGTTC. This sequence encodes CASSRGNYAEQF. The entire CDR3 protein reads CASSRGNYAEQFF.

With respect to this clone: Gene names are the mouse ones. The read is 1 residue too short to cover the CDR3 end, so that end is filled in from the germline J gene. This chain links TRBV26 with TRBJ1-4; D might be TRBD1 (6 bases). The CDR3 runs 15 residues. Germline V CDR1 and CDR2: KGHPV, FQNQEV (reference sequence). Trimming took off 2 bases at V and 4 bases at J, with 11 bases between the two ends. CDR3 protein: CASSLRRDNNERLFF. The sequenced CDR3 bases are TGTGCCAGCAGTCTGAGGCGGGACAACAACGAAAGATTATTT.

About this clone itself: The germline and genes are mouse ones. The CDR3 end lies 1 residue beyond the end of the read and is filled in from the germline J gene. The J gene is TRBJ2-7, the V gene TRBV26, with 8 bases lining up with TRBD2. The CDR3 is made up of 14 amino acids. Germline V gene data show CDR1 as KGHPV and CDR2 as FQNQEV (reference sequence). Germline trimming cut 4 bases from V and 7 bases from J; bases unmatched to any gene: 9. CDR3: CASSREAGGWEQYF. The part of the CDR3 DNA that was read is TGTGCCAGCAGTCGTGAGGCTGGGGGGTGGGAACAGTAC.

This clone has a handful of counts. The genes are named according to mouse. The read finishes 1 residue shy of the CDR3 end, and the germline J gene is used to complete it. The rearrangement links TRBV31 to TRBJ1-1; D unresolved. Between the trimmed V and J ends, which lost 3 bases and 3 bases, there was a span of 5 bases. The CDR3 is made up of 11 amino acids. CDR1 is GKSSPN and CDR2 is SITVG in the germline V gene. Incomplete CDR3 DNA: TGTGCCTGGAGCCGGGACACAGAAGTCTTC. Protein: CAWSRDTEVF. The whole CDR3 region reads CAWSRDTEVFF.

Concerning this clone itself: Gene and germline names: mouse. The CDR3 extends 1 residue past the end of the read, so its final part is completed from the germline J gene. The V call is TRBV15, the J call TRBJ1-1; D ambiguous. V was pared by 3 bases and J by 3 bases, with 5 bases between. This CDR3 has 12 amino acids. Germline V gene sequence: CDR1 SGHND, CDR2 FRSKSL. The sequenced CDR3 bases are TGTGCCAGCAGTTTTGGGGACACAGAAGTCTTC. Translating it yields CASSFGDTEVF. The whole CDR3 protein reads CASSFGDTEVFF. The variable domain in full, completed from reference TRBV15 and TRBJ1-1, reads DAGVTQTPRHEVAEKGQTIILKCEPVSGHNDLFWYRQTKIQGLELLSYFRSKSLMEDGGAFKDRFKAEMLNSSFSTLKIQPTEPKDSAVYLCASSFGDTEVFFGKGTRLTVV.

On this clone: Gene and germline names: mouse. The read ends 1 residue shy of where the CDR3 ends; the end is completed using the germline J gene. The chain is built from TRBV4 and TRBJ2-1, with D possibly matching TRBD2 (6 bases). The CDR3 totals 15 residues. Looked up from germline, CDR1 is LGHDT and CDR2 is YNNKQL (reference sequence). Trimming shortened V by 5 bases and J by 0 bases, and 11 bases separated the two germline ends. The part of the CDR3 DNA that was read is TGTGCCAGCAGCCTACTGGGTTATAACTATGCTGAGCAGTTC. Amino acids: CASSLLGYNYAEQF. The full CDR3 protein reads CASSLLGYNYAEQFF.

To note about this clone: The gene names given are mouse names. The read finishes 1 residue shy of the CDR3 end, and the germline J gene is used to complete it. The chain combines TRBV26 with TRBJ2-2; 8 bases line up with TRBD1. The length of the CDR3 is 16 residues. Germline V gene sequence: CDR1 KGHPV, CDR2 FQNQEV (reference sequence). V dropped 4 bases and J dropped 4; count of bases not matched to a gene: 8. The sequenced part of the CDR3 DNA is TGTGCCAGCAGTCCATCAGGGGGCGCGGGCACCGGGCAGCTCTAC. It specifies CASSPSGGAGTGQLY. The entire CDR3 is CASSPSGGAGTGQLYF.

Turning to this clone: The gene names here belong to mouse. CDR3 sequence: CASSRDPEGAPLF. The CDR3 bases that were read are TGTGCTAGCAGTAGAGATCCAGAGGGGGCTCCGCTT. This rearrangement joins TRBV17 to TRBJ1-5, with D hard to call. The read is 1 residue too short to cover the CDR3 end, so that end is filled in from the germline J gene. Trimming cost V 0 bases and J 9 bases, with 9 bases left between them. The CDR3 has 13 residues. The V gene's germline CDR1 is MNHDT and CDR2 YYDKIL.

Notes on this clone: These gene names are mouse names. The read terminates 1 residue before the CDR3 end, so the remaining end is supplied by the germline J gene. The V gene is TRBV23, the J gene TRBJ1-3; TRBD1 is the table's D call and was not checked against the DNA. Germline V gene lookup returns CDR1 KGHTA and CDR2 FQNQQP. The CDR3 has 17 amino acids. The CDR3 DNA, read in part, is TGCTCCAGCAGTCAATCCGGGACAGTAAGTTCTGGAAATACGCTCTAT. It translates to CSSSQSGTVSSGNTLY. The full-length CDR3 reads as CSSSQSGTVSSGNTLYF.

By sample share, this clone is medium-sized. The gene names here belong to mouse. The read terminates 1 residue ahead of where the CDR3 ends, so the germline J gene completes it. V gene TRBV26 combines with J gene TRBJ2-4; D is uncertain. Looked up from germline, CDR1 is KGHPV and CDR2 is FQNQEV (reference sequence). This CDR3 region has 12 residues. The germline V and J ends were trimmed by 4 bases and 0 bases, with 2 bases remaining between them. The CDR3 DNA, read in part, is TGTGCCAGCAGTCGGAGTCAAAACACCTTGTAC. Its translation: CASSRSQNTLY. The whole CDR3 protein reads CASSRSQNTLYF.

With regard to this clone: All gene names here are mouse names. Coverage ceases 1 residue before the CDR3 finishes, and the germline J gene fills in the end. The chain couples TRBV12-2 to TRBJ2-5; the match to TRBD1 covers 11 bases. J was trimmed by 3 bases and V by 2 bases; bases with no gene match: 0. Looked up from germline, CDR1 is SGHLS and CDR2 is HYDKME. The CDR3 is 14 residues long. CDR3: CASSRDRGQDTQYF. Partial CDR3 DNA: TGTGCCAGCTCTCGGGACAGGGGGCAAGACACCCAGTAC.